These 23 T cell receptor beta chains came from one sample sequenced in a study of blood T cell repertoires in COVID-19. The protocol was immunoSEQ multiplex PCR, while the TCRdb copy is restricted to in-frame clones and leaves out a portion. The table lists under 250,000 clones, approximately 83% of them singletons. Sequenced material: PBMCs or T cells enriched from blood (not recorded which). These receptors originate from a middle-aged woman with acute COVID-19.

J is TRBJ2-5 and V is TRBV13, with TRBD2 identical over 7 bases. This CDR3 is built from 14 residues. Unmatched junction bases numbered 2, after V lost 2 bases and J lost 2 bases. The germline gives CDR1 PRHDT, CDR2 FYEKMQ (reference sequence). CDR3 DNA sequence: TGTGCCAGCAGCTTACGACTAGCTCAAGAGACCCAGTACTTC. It encodes CASSLRLAQETQYF.

This clone was observed a few times. The chain combines TRBV2 with TRBJ2-1; D may be TRBD2 (6 bases). V dropped 1 base and J dropped 6 bases, with 13 bases sitting between them. Germline CDR1 is SNHLY and CDR2 is FYNNEI. CDR3 length equals 15 residues. CDR3 DNA: TGTGCCAGCAGTGAAGGGCGGGGTCCGCGCAATGAGCAGTTCTTC. It yields the protein CASSEGRGPRNEQFF.

This chain uses TRBV5-4 with TRBJ1-2; 8 nucleotides line up with TRBD1. The trim removed 2 bases at V and 6 bases at J, leaving 6 bases unmatched. This CDR3 spans 14 amino acids. Germline loops: CDR1 SGHNT, CDR2 YYREEE (reference sequence). CDR3: CASSFRQGANGYTF. CDR3 DNA sequence: TGTGCCAGCAGCTTTAGGCAGGGGGCGAATGGCTACACCTTC.

The V call is TRBV5-6, the J call TRBJ2-7; 7 bases are a match to TRBD2. The V gene end was trimmed by 0 bases and the J gene end by 5 bases; junction bases not matched to a gene: 11. Germline CDR1 and CDR2: SGHDT and YYEEEE. This CDR3 comprises 16 residues. Here the CDR3 reads CASSLASGDLLNEQYF. The DNA of the CDR3 is TGTGCCAGCAGCTTGGCCAGCGGGGACCTCCTGAACGAGCAGTACTTC.

This chain links TRBV29-1 with TRBJ1-1, with D maybe TRBD1 (5 bases). V was trimmed by 5 bases and J by 4 bases, leaving 14 bases between them. The CDR3 is made up of 13 amino acids. From germline, CDR1 is SQVTM and CDR2 ANQGSEA. The CDR3 region is CSVSPGGTTEAFF. The CDR3 coding sequence is TGCAGCGTTTCCCCGGGGGGAACCACTGAAGCTTTCTTT.

The chain uses TRBV7-9 and TRBJ2-1; 7 positions match TRBD2. The V and J ends lost 6 bases and 8 bases, in that order; junction bases with no gene match: 10. Germline loops: CDR1 SEHNR, CDR2 FQNEAQ (reference sequence). CDR3 size: 14 residues. The CDR3 nucleotides are TGTGCCAGCAGGAGGACTAGTGTGAGTCATGAGCAGTTCTTC. This encodes CASRRTSVSHEQFF.

The rearrangement uses TRBV11-2 and TRBJ2-7; 7 bases match TRBD2. Trimming removed 6 bases from V and 1 base from J; junction bases left unmatched: 6. The CDR3 is made up of 14 amino acids. Germline V gives CDR1 SGHAT, CDR2 FQNNGV. The CDR3 here is CASRKAGVSYEQYF. DNA for the CDR3: TGTGCCAGCAGGAAGGCGGGAGTTTCCTACGAGCAGTACTTC.

CDR3 region: CASSSQGPQYF. DNA of the CDR3: TGTGCCAGCTCAAGTCAGGGGCCGCAGTACTTC. The chain couples TRBV18 to TRBJ2-7; D may be TRBD1 (6 bases). The CDR3 length is 11 residues. Trimming removed 5 bases from V and 9 bases from J, with 11 bases in between. Germline CDR1 and CDR2: KGHSH and LQKENI.

This clone has just one count. The J gene is TRBJ2-2, the V gene TRBV7-3; 7 bases fit TRBD1. The CDR3 covers 18 residues. Germline-derived CDR1 and CDR2 are SGHTA and FQGTGA. V lost 0 bases and J lost 4; bases outside the gene matches: 11. CDR3 sequence (DNA): TGTGCCAGCAGCTTAACGAGAGCAGGGGGTCATCGCACCGGGGAGCTGTTTTTT. This gives the protein CASSLTRAGGHRTGELFF.

The V call is TRBV30, the J call TRBJ1-1, with 8 bases aligning to TRBD1. This CDR3 has 13 residues. J gave up 6 bases and V 3 bases, and 6 bases lay outside the gene matches. CDR1 and CDR2 (germline): GTSNPN, SVGIG (reference sequence). The DNA for the CDR3 is TGTGCCTGGAGGGCAGGGACAGGTCCTGAAGCTTTCTTT. This codes for CAWRAGTGPEAFF.

This clone came up once. CDR3 in DNA: TGTGCCTGGGGTCGTCCCGGGACTACCAATCAGCCCCAGCATTTT. The encoded protein is CAWGRPGTTNQPQHF. The chain joins TRBV30 to TRBJ1-5, with D perhaps matching TRBD1 (5 bases). CDR3 length: 15 amino acids. Germline V gene sequence: CDR1 GTSNPN, CDR2 SVGIG (reference sequence). The V end lost 5 bases, the J end lost 3 bases, and 17 bases lay between the germline ends.

CDR3 DNA: TGTGCCAGCAGCCGACCGCCAGGGGCGAATGGCTACACCTTC. Protein: CASSRPPGANGYTF. This chain joins TRBV11-2 and TRBJ1-2; D may be TRBD1 (6 bases). Trimming cost V 5 bases and J 6 bases, with 16 bases left between them. The length of the CDR3 is 14 residues. Germline CDR1 SGHAT, CDR2 FQNNGV.

The chain combines TRBV2 with TRBJ2-1, with 9 bases aligning to TRBD1. The V segment lost 0 bases and the J segment 6 bases; nucleotides outside the gene matches: 9. Germline V lookup: CDR1 SNHLY, CDR2 FYNNEI. This CDR3 contains 17 residues. Here the CDR3 DNA reads TGTGCCAGCAGTGAAGCTCTACCGGGACAGGGAGCCAATGAGCAGTTCTTC. This codes for CASSEALPGQGANEQFF.

The genes are TRBV6-5 and TRBJ1-6; tentative D call: TRBD1 (6 bases). Germline loops: CDR1 MNHEY, CDR2 SVGAGI. CDR3 length: 13 amino acids. Trimming cost V 5 bases and J 8 bases, with 10 bases left between them. In DNA form, the CDR3 reads TGTGCCAGCAGTAGGGGGTTTGATTCACCCCTCCACTTT. Protein product: CASSRGFDSPLHF.

This chain connects TRBV28 to TRBJ2-1, with D possibly being TRBD2 (5 bases). Trimming pared 8 bases from V and 0 bases from J, leaving 8 bases between. CDR3 length: 13 residues. Germline V gene lookup returns CDR1 MDHEN and CDR2 SYDVKM. CDR3 in amino acids: CASGESSYNEQFF. CDR3 nucleotide sequence: TGTGCCAGCGGGGAGAGCTCCTACAATGAGCAGTTCTTC.

The CDR3 protein is CAWRLGRGDYGYTF. Here the CDR3 DNA reads TGTGCCTGGAGGCTCGGCCGGGGGGACTATGGCTACACCTTC. The rearrangement links TRBV30 to TRBJ1-2; maybe TRBD1 (5 bases). V lost 3 bases and J lost 3, with 14 bases in between. CDR1 and CDR2 (germline): GTSNPN, SVGIG (reference sequence). The CDR3 totals 14 residues.

This rearrangement joins TRBV6-6 to TRBJ1-3, with D tentatively TRBD1 (6 bases). The CDR3 runs to 15 residues. The V end lost 6 bases, the J end lost 2 bases, and 14 bases lay between the germline ends. Germline CDR1 MNHNY, CDR2 SVGAGI (reference sequence). The CDR3: CASSKLGAAGNTIYF. The CDR3, as DNA: TGTGCCAGCAGCAAATTGGGGGCTGCTGGAAACACCATATATTTT.

This clone was found a few times. The CDR3 spells CAWSVLGGTNQPQHF. Written as DNA, the CDR3 is TGTGCCTGGAGTGTTCTAGGGGGCACCAATCAGCCCCAGCATTTT. This chain uses TRBV30 with TRBJ1-5; TRBD1 aligns across 7 bases. CDR3 length: 15 residues. Germline V gene data show CDR1 as GTSNPN and CDR2 as SVGIG (reference sequence). V was clipped by 0 bases and J by 3 bases; unmatched bases: 5.

This clone was found a few times. This chain joins TRBV4-2 and TRBJ1-3; D perhaps matches TRBD1 (5 bases). The germline V gene has CDR1 LGHNA and CDR2 YNFKEQ. With 7 bases removed from V and 1 base from J, the gap between germline ends came to 17 bases. The CDR3 has 16 residues. In DNA form, the CDR3 reads TGTGCCAGCACCCGAGAGCGGGGACCTTCTGGAAACACCATATATTTT. Translating it yields CASTRERGPSGNTIYF.

The V call is TRBV24-1, the J call TRBJ1-6, with D tentatively TRBD1 (6 bases). V gave up 7 bases and J gave up 10 bases, with 16 bases separating them. The CDR3 spans 14 residues. CDR1 and CDR2 (germline): KGHDR, SFDVKD. The CDR3 DNA is TGTGCCACCAGCAAGGGGGTGCCGGGGTCACCCCTCCACTTT. As protein: CATSKGVPGSPLHF.

V and J are TRBV6-5 and TRBJ2-7, with 7 bases aligning to TRBD1. The germline V gene encodes CDR1 MNHEY and CDR2 SVGAGI. This CDR3 region has 13 residues. V was pared by 2 bases and J by 6 bases, with 4 bases of the junction left unmatched. This CDR3 is CASSYGTGAEQYF. For the CDR3, the DNA is TGTGCCAGCAGTTACGGTACAGGGGCCGAGCAGTACTTC.

The sample holds one count of this clone. For the CDR3, the DNA is TGCGCCAGCAGCTCAAGACAGGGGGCGGCCTACGAGCAGTACTTC. Translating it yields CASSSRQGAAYEQYF. The chain combines TRBV5-1 with TRBJ2-7; 10 nucleotides match TRBD1. V was clipped by 3 bases and J by 2 bases; unmatched bases: 5. Germline lookup yields CDR1 SGHRS and CDR2 YFSETQ. This CDR3 region has 15 residues. Based on the CDR3 plus reference TRBV5-1 and TRBJ2-7, the full variable domain is KAGVTQTPRYLIKTRGQQVTLSCSPISGHRSVSWYQQTPGQGLQFLFEYFSETQRNKGNFPGRFSGRQFSNSRSEMNVSTLELGDSALYLCASSSRQGAAYEQYFGPGTRLTVT.

This clone was detected only a few times. The chain uses TRBV7-6 and TRBJ2-2, with 12 bases identical to TRBD2. Losses at the gene ends were 4 bases for V and 7 bases for J; bases not matched to a gene: 4. In germline, CDR1 is SGHVS, CDR2 FNYEAQ. CDR3 length equals 15 residues. In DNA form, the CDR3 reads TGTGCCAGCAGCTCTAGCGGGAGGGCCGTCGGGGAGCTGTTTTTT. This translates into CASSSSGRAVGELFF.